These T cell receptor beta chains were read from a single sample in a study of cytomegalovirus exposure and HLA in healthy donors. Measured with immunoSEQ multiplex PCR; TCRdb has only the in-frame clones, and not every one. The top ten hold roughly 2.6% of the sample, which has roughly 130,000 clones, roughly 82% seen once. The sample taken for sequencing was PBMCs. These receptors were taken from a man aged 45-65 years in good health and CMV-seronegative. CDR3s include the opening cysteine and the closing phenylalanine or tryptophan. The order of the fields is J gene, clone size, V gene, D gene, CDR3 DNA, CDR3 protein. D genes are given only for firm matches. Clone size is not always given. Where it is, it says once, few, many or a class for expanded clones.

j_call: TRBJ2-1; clone_size: -; v_call: TRBV6-1; d_call: TRBD1; cdr3_nt: TGTGCCAGCAGTGAATGGGGCCCTATACAGGGGGCAAATGAGCAGTTCTTC; cdr3_aa: CASSEWGPIQGANEQFF
j_call: TRBJ2-2; clone_size: -; v_call: TRBV7-2; d_call: -; cdr3_nt: TGTGCCAGCAGCCGGGGGGCCCCCGGGGAGCTGTTTTTT; cdr3_aa: CASSRGAPGELFF
j_call: TRBJ1-1; clone_size: -; v_call: TRBV19; d_call: TRBD1; cdr3_nt: TGTGCCAGTAGTATTTTGGGGACAGGGGTCACTGAAGCTTTCTTT; cdr3_aa: CASSILGTGVTEAFF
j_call: TRBJ2-7; clone_size: -; v_call: TRBV18; d_call: TRBD1; cdr3_nt: TGTGCCAGCTCACCAGATGCAGGGGGCGACGAGCAGTACTTC; cdr3_aa: CASSPDAGGDEQYF
j_call: TRBJ1-6; clone_size: -; v_call: TRBV21-1; d_call: -; cdr3_nt: TGTGCCAGCCCTGAGGGTAATTATAATTCACCCCTCCACTTT; cdr3_aa: CASPEGNYNSPLHF
j_call: TRBJ1-3; clone_size: -; v_call: TRBV6-1; d_call: -; cdr3_nt: TGTGCCAGCAGTGAATATCAGCGGACTCTCTCTGGAAACACCATATATTTT; cdr3_aa: CASSEYQRTLSGNTIYF
j_call: TRBJ2-3; clone_size: -; v_call: TRBV7-8; d_call: TRBD2; cdr3_nt: TGTGCCAGCAGCTCGCGTCTAGCGGGGGTAGCAGATACGCAGTATTTT; cdr3_aa: CASSSRLAGVADTQYF
j_call: TRBJ1-4; clone_size: -; v_call: TRBV7-6; d_call: TRBD1; cdr3_nt: TGTGCCAGCAGCCCTTCCCGGCGACCGACAGGGGGCGAAGAAAAACTGTTTTTT; cdr3_aa: CASSPSRRPTGGEEKLFF
j_call: TRBJ1-6; clone_size: -; v_call: TRBV7-9; d_call: -; cdr3_nt: TGTGCCAGCAGCTTAGGGGCAGCGGATAATTCACCCCTCCACTTT; cdr3_aa: CASSLGAADNSPLHF
j_call: TRBJ1-2; clone_size: once; v_call: TRBV19; d_call: -; cdr3_nt: TGTGCCAGTAGTACCAGACAGTACTATGGCTACACCTTC; cdr3_aa: CASSTRQYYGYTF
j_call: TRBJ1-4; clone_size: -; v_call: TRBV7-9; d_call: -; cdr3_nt: TGTGCCAGCAGCTTAGAGGGTGGGGCGCAGGTCTTT; cdr3_aa: CASSLEGGAQVF
j_call: TRBJ1-3; clone_size: -; v_call: TRBV10-3; d_call: -; cdr3_nt: TGTGCCACCAACAGAGAGCCTGGAAACACCATATATTTT; cdr3_aa: CATNREPGNTIYF
j_call: TRBJ1-1; clone_size: few; v_call: TRBV5-4; d_call: -; cdr3_nt: TGTGCCAGCAGCTTGGGATCGGGGGGCGTCGCTGAAGCTTTCTTT; cdr3_aa: CASSLGSGGVAEAFF
j_call: TRBJ1-4; clone_size: -; v_call: TRBV18; d_call: TRBD1; cdr3_nt: TGTGCCAGCTCACTATCGACAGGGGATGAAAAACTGTTTTTT; cdr3_aa: CASSLSTGDEKLFF
j_call: TRBJ2-5; clone_size: -; v_call: TRBV18; d_call: TRBD1; cdr3_nt: TGTGCCAGCTTACAGAACAGGGGTTCAAAAGAGACCCAGTACTTC; cdr3_aa: CASLQNRGSKETQYF
j_call: TRBJ1-1; clone_size: few; v_call: TRBV29-1; d_call: -; cdr3_nt: TGCAGCGTTGCCCCATCCCCAGGGACTGAAGCTTTCTTT; cdr3_aa: CSVAPSPGTEAFF
j_call: TRBJ2-7; clone_size: -; v_call: TRBV27; d_call: -; cdr3_nt: TGTGCCAGCAGTTCCCCTTTGCGGGGTGGCGAGCAGTACTTC; cdr3_aa: CASSSPLRGGEQYF
j_call: TRBJ1-2; clone_size: -; v_call: TRBV5-4; d_call: TRBD1; cdr3_nt: TGTGCCAGCAGCTTGGAAGGACAGGGAAACTATGGCTACACCTTC; cdr3_aa: CASSLEGQGNYGYTF
j_call: TRBJ1-1; clone_size: -; v_call: TRBV29-1; d_call: -; cdr3_nt: TGCAGCGTTGAAGAGGCCCTCGGGGCTTTCTTT; cdr3_aa: CSVEEALGAFF
j_call: TRBJ1-5; clone_size: -; v_call: TRBV2; d_call: TRBD1; cdr3_nt: TGTGCCAGCAGGACGGACAGGGTACCGCTAATGCCCCAGCATTTT; cdr3_aa: CASRTDRVPLMPQHF
j_call: TRBJ2-2; clone_size: -; v_call: TRBV7-3; d_call: TRBD1; cdr3_nt: TGTGCCAGCAGCACCTCGACAGGGGTCACCGGGGAGCTGTTTTTT; cdr3_aa: CASSTSTGVTGELFF
j_call: TRBJ2-5; clone_size: -; v_call: TRBV5-1; d_call: -; cdr3_nt: TGCGCCAGCAGTCCGGGCTGGGGCCAGCAAGAGACCCAGTACTTC; cdr3_aa: CASSPGWGQQETQYF
j_call: TRBJ2-7; clone_size: -; v_call: TRBV28; d_call: -; cdr3_nt: TGTGCCAGCAGTTTACGGCTAGGAGAGCAGTACTTC; cdr3_aa: CASSLRLGEQYF
j_call: TRBJ2-1; clone_size: -; v_call: TRBV5-6; d_call: TRBD1; cdr3_nt: TGTGCCAGCAGCTTCGGGACAGGGGTAGTTAATGAGCAGTTCTTC; cdr3_aa: CASSFGTGVVNEQFF
j_call: TRBJ2-7; clone_size: -; v_call: TRBV6-1; d_call: -; cdr3_nt: TGTGCCAGCAGTGAACAGGGGAACGAGCAGTACTTC; cdr3_aa: CASSEQGNEQYF
j_call: TRBJ1-2; clone_size: once; v_call: TRBV4-1; d_call: TRBD1; cdr3_nt: TGCGCCAGCAGCCAGTCATTTTCCGGGACAGGGGGGGTGCACTATGGCTACACCTTC; cdr3_aa: CASSQSFSGTGGVHYGYTF
j_call: TRBJ2-7; clone_size: -; v_call: TRBV7-2; d_call: -; cdr3_nt: TGTGCCAGCAGCGACCTGGGACTCATCTACGAGCAGTACTTC; cdr3_aa: CASSDLGLIYEQYF
j_call: TRBJ1-2; clone_size: -; v_call: TRBV7-2; d_call: TRBD1; cdr3_nt: TGTGCCAGCAGCACAGGGGGAGGCTATGGCTACACCTTC; cdr3_aa: CASSTGGGYGYTF
j_call: TRBJ2-2; clone_size: -; v_call: TRBV4-2; d_call: TRBD1; cdr3_nt: TGTGCCAGCAGCCCACACCCACAGGGGGGCGCGAACACCGGGGAGCTGTTTTTT; cdr3_aa: CASSPHPQGGANTGELFF
j_call: TRBJ2-1; clone_size: -; v_call: TRBV7-3; d_call: -; cdr3_nt: TGTGCCAGCAGCTTATCTGGGGCAGCAAACAATGAGCAGTTCTTC; cdr3_aa: CASSLSGAANNEQFF
j_call: TRBJ2-1; clone_size: -; v_call: TRBV6-4; d_call: -; cdr3_nt: TGTGCCAGCAGTGATGACACCTCCTACAATGAGCAGTTCTTC; cdr3_aa: CASSDDTSYNEQFF
j_call: TRBJ1-3; clone_size: -; v_call: TRBV30; d_call: -; cdr3_nt: TGTGCCTGGAGGGACTCCGGAAACACCATATATTTT; cdr3_aa: CAWRDSGNTIYF
j_call: TRBJ1-1; clone_size: once; v_call: TRBV29-1; d_call: TRBD1; cdr3_nt: TGCAGCGCAGAACAGGGGCCTGAAGCTTTCTTT; cdr3_aa: CSAEQGPEAFF
j_call: TRBJ1-4; clone_size: -; v_call: TRBV19; d_call: -; cdr3_nt: TGTGCCAGTAGTCGTAGTAATGAAAAACTGTTTTTT; cdr3_aa: CASSRSNEKLFF
j_call: TRBJ2-7; clone_size: -; v_call: TRBV5-1; d_call: -; cdr3_nt: TGCGCCAGCAGCTTGCGTAGTTTATCCGAGCAGTACTTC; cdr3_aa: CASSLRSLSEQYF
j_call: TRBJ2-2; clone_size: -; v_call: TRBV5-1; d_call: TRBD1; cdr3_nt: TGCGCCAGCAGCTTAAAGGGACAGGGGATCGACACCGGGGAGCTGTTTTTT; cdr3_aa: CASSLKGQGIDTGELFF
j_call: TRBJ1-2; clone_size: -; v_call: TRBV19; d_call: TRBD1; cdr3_nt: TGTGCCAGTAGCCCCGGGACAGGGGAAGGCTACACCTTC; cdr3_aa: CASSPGTGEGYTF
j_call: TRBJ1-2; clone_size: -; v_call: TRBV4-1; d_call: -; cdr3_nt: TGCGCCAGCAGCCAAATAGGGCGGGGGCCCGGCTATGGCTACACCTTC; cdr3_aa: CASSQIGRGPGYGYTF
j_call: TRBJ2-1; clone_size: once; v_call: TRBV13; d_call: TRBD2; cdr3_nt: TGTGCCAGCAGCCCCAGCGGGGGGGCGCGTGAGCAGTTCTTC; cdr3_aa: CASSPSGGAREQFF
j_call: TRBJ1-2; clone_size: -; v_call: TRBV4-1; d_call: TRBD1; cdr3_nt: TGCGCCAGCAGCCAAGATTGGGGGACAGGTGGCTACACCTTC; cdr3_aa: CASSQDWGTGGYTF
j_call: TRBJ2-7; clone_size: -; v_call: TRBV7-9; d_call: -; cdr3_nt: TGTGCCAGCAGCTTTAACACAGACTCCTACGAGCAGTACTTC; cdr3_aa: CASSFNTDSYEQYF
j_call: TRBJ2-5; clone_size: -; v_call: TRBV15; d_call: -; cdr3_nt: TGTGCCACCAGCAGTACACAAGAGACCCAGTACTTC; cdr3_aa: CATSSTQETQYF
j_call: TRBJ2-2; clone_size: -; v_call: TRBV4-3; d_call: -; cdr3_nt: TGCGCCAGCAGCCAAGAGGACTACCTGGCGAACACCGGGGAGCTGTTTTTT; cdr3_aa: CASSQEDYLANTGELFF
j_call: TRBJ2-2; clone_size: -; v_call: TRBV9; d_call: TRBD1; cdr3_nt: TGTGCCAGCAGCGTATCAGGGGGAGACACCGGGGAACTGTTTTTT; cdr3_aa: CASSVSGGDTGELFF
j_call: TRBJ2-7; clone_size: -; v_call: TRBV15; d_call: -; cdr3_nt: TGTGCCACCAGCCGAAGACTGGGTACCCACGAGCAGTACTTC; cdr3_aa: CATSRRLGTHEQYF